This T cell receptor (beta chain) was recovered during a study of blood T cell repertoires in COVID-19. On the study more broadly: The United States, Italy and Spain supplied acute and convalescent COVID-19 samples. T cells, B-cell-depleted T cells, or PBMCs provided the cDNA or gDNA that served as material.

The CDR3 has 15 amino acids. Germline loops: CDR1 SNHLY, CDR2 FYNNEI. The V end lost 3 bases, the J end lost 0 bases, and 8 bases lay between the germline ends. Authors' analysis steps: Amplification of reference gene primers provided the estimated nucleated cell counts. Data came from immunoSEQ multiplex PCR; TCRdb stores just in-frame clones and leaves some out. The D gene and trimming were derived from the DNA, and the V and J assignments and clone size from that table. The sample lists tens of thousands of clones, about four fifths seen once, with more than 20% in the top ten. The V and J genes are TRBV2 and TRBJ1-4; D not certain. The receptor comes from a woman in her 70s with acute or convalescent COVID-19. The specimen was peripheral blood. In DNA, the CDR3 is TGTGCCAGCAGTGATCAGGCAGCAACTAATGAAAAACTGTTTTTT. This gives the protein CASSDQAATNEKLFF.